This T cell receptor (beta chain) was profiled in a study of blood T cell repertoires in COVID-19. For the study at large: Spain, Italy and the United States supplied samples that represented acute and convalescent COVID-19.

Clones were read by immunoSEQ multiplex PCR, and TCRdb kept only the in-frame ones, dropping some. Here the sample spans about 220,000 clones, around 83% being singletons. Per the germline V gene, CDR1 is LNHDA and CDR2 is SQIVND (reference sequence). Unmatched junction bases numbered 6, after V lost 3 bases and J lost 0 bases. The CDR3 totals 16 residues. The rearrangement uses TRBV19 and TRBJ2-3; TRBD1 matches 7 bases. Specimen: PBMCs or T cells enriched from blood (not recorded which). This TCR derives from a woman aged 40 to 50 who had recovered from COVID-19. CDR3 residues: CASSIGQAPSTDTQYF. The CDR3 DNA reads as TGTGCCAGTAGTATTGGACAGGCACCTAGCACAGATACGCAGTATTTT.